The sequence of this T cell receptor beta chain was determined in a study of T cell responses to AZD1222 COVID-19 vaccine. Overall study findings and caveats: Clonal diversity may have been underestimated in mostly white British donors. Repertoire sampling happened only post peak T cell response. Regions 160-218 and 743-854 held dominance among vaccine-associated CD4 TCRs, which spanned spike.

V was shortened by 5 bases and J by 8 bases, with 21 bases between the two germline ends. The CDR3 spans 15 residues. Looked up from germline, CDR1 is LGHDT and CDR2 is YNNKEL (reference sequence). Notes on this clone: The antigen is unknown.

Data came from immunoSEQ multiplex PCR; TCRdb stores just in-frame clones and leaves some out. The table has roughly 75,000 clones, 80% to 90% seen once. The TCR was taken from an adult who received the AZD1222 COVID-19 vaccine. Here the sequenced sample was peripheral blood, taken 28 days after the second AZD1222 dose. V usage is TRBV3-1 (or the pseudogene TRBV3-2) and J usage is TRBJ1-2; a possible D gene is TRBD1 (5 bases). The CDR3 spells CASSSFQGPGVGYTF. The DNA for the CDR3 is TGTGCCAGCAGCTCGTTTCAGGGTCCGGGAGTAGGCTACACCTTC.